Listed here is a single TCR beta chain. This sample stems from a study of blood T cell repertoires in COVID-19. Across the study: Acute and convalescent COVID-19 specimens originated in the United States, Italy and Spain. In each case, the material was cDNA or gDNA derived from T cells, B-cell-depleted T cells, or PBMCs.

Per the original data handling: The assay estimated nucleated cells by amplifying reference gene primers. This table comes from immunoSEQ multiplex PCR, and its TCRdb copy is limited to in-frame clones, with some not included. V and J calls and clone size are as listed in that table; D and trimming were resolved from the DNA. The sample has 39,000 or so clones, 89% seen once. Germline V gene data show CDR1 as SNHLY and CDR2 as FYNNEI. J was trimmed by 2 bases and V by 8 bases; bases with no gene match: 8. The CDR3 has 15 residues. The chain combines TRBV2 with TRBJ2-3; 9 bases match TRBD2. The origin of this receptor is a human donor in a cohort sampled during active COVID-19. The sample taken for sequencing was peripheral blood. The CDR3 coding sequence is TGTGCCAGCCGGGGCGGGAGGGGATTCACAGATACGCAGTATTTT. Protein: CASRGGRGFTDTQYF.